Listed here is a single T cell receptor (beta chain). The table came from immunoSEQ multiplex PCR; TCRdb's copy has only in-frame clones and leaves some out. In the table there are 300,000 to 350,000 clones, around nine tenths of which are singletons. V lost 6 bases to trimming and J lost 4 bases; unmatched junction nucleotides: 11. The CDR3 has 15 residues. Germline CDR1 SGHNT, CDR2 YYREEE (reference sequence). This record belongs to a study of blood T cell repertoires in COVID-19. Turning to the study itself: PBMCs, B-cell-depleted T cells, or T cells were the source of the cDNA or gDNA that made up the material.

Seattle patients were enrolled while actively infected and followed longitudinally. The source of this sequence is a woman aged 55-70 years with COVID-19, enrolled during active disease. The chain couples TRBV5-4 to TRBJ1-2; TRBD1 matches at 8 bases. Sequences were obtained from peripheral blood. CDR3 DNA: TGTGCCAGCACCCAGGGGGCGGGACACCTCTATGGCTACACCTTC. Translating gives CASTQGAGHLYGYTF.